This TCR beta chain was profiled in a study of T cells in Graves' hyperthyroidism and ophthalmopathy. Study-level results: A 13 V-J signature model discriminated ophthalmopathy versus stable hyperthyroidism.

This CDR3 region has 16 residues. Germline V gives CDR1 LGHDT, CDR2 YNNKEL (reference sequence). Between the trimmed V and J ends, which lost 1 base and 4 bases, there was a span of 11 bases. Source material for PBMCs was 10 ml fresh peripheral blood. RNA transcripts gave rise to amplified TCR beta CDR3 regions. First-round RT-PCR of the TCR CDR3 relied on the HTBI primer set. Each CDR3 protein gets one entry after TCRdb re-called the multiplex PCR reads with MiXCR. The table shows some 690,000 distinct CDR3 sequences, with around a sixth occurring only once. This clonotype appeared once. The antigen remains undetermined.

The sample comprised blood. The gene calls are TRBV3-1 and TRBJ2-6; D is uncertain. This TCR was recovered from a man aged 50-59 years with Graves' hyperthyroidism. The CDR3: CASSQGRVAGANVLTF. The CDR3 DNA reads TGTGCCAGCAGCCAAGGTAGGGTAGCAGGGGCCAACGTCCTGACTTTC.